Listed below are T cell receptor beta chains from one sample, sequenced in a study of T cell responses to AZD1222 COVID-19 vaccine. Method: immunoSEQ multiplex PCR; TCRdb's copy keeps in-frame clones and lacks some. The sample records around 99,000 clones, over 75% being singletons. The material sequenced was peripheral blood, taken 28 days after the second AZD1222 dose. Receptor source: an adult who received the AZD1222 COVID-19 vaccine. Each CDR3 is given with its conserved first and last residue. Each record gives: clone size, D gene, J gene, V gene, CDR3 DNA, CDR3 protein. The D gene is left open where the match is weak. Expanded clones are given a class, and other clones once, few, many or no size at all.

clone_size: NA
d_call: TRBD2
j_call: TRBJ2-3
v_call: TRBV4-1
cdr3_nt: TGCGCCAGCAGCCAAGTCCTCAATCTAGCGGGGCCCACAGATACGCAGTATTTT
cdr3_aa: CASSQVLNLAGPTDTQYF

clone_size: once
d_call: NA
j_call: TRBJ1-3
v_call: TRBV2
cdr3_nt: TGTGCCAGCAAGAATTATGGTCAGGGAAGGCCTTCTGGAAACACCATATATTTT
cdr3_aa: CASKNYGQGRPSGNTIYF

clone_size: NA
d_call: NA
j_call: TRBJ2-1
v_call: TRBV5-6
cdr3_nt: TGTGCCAGCAGCCCTGCCCCGGGGGGCGGTGAGCAGTTCTTC
cdr3_aa: CASSPAPGGGEQFF

clone_size: NA
d_call: NA
j_call: TRBJ1-6
v_call: TRBV6-5
cdr3_nt: TGTGCCAGCAGTTACGGTATCGGGGTCTCACCCCTCCACTTT
cdr3_aa: CASSYGIGVSPLHF

clone_size: NA
d_call: NA
j_call: TRBJ1-1
v_call: TRBV19
cdr3_nt: TGTGCCAGTAAAAGGGGAGCCTCGGAAGCTTTCTTT
cdr3_aa: CASKRGASEAFF

clone_size: NA
d_call: NA
j_call: TRBJ1-2
v_call: TRBV7-9
cdr3_nt: TGTGCCAGCAGCTCGGTTGGGTCCTATGGCTACACCTTC
cdr3_aa: CASSSVGSYGYTF

clone_size: once
d_call: NA
j_call: TRBJ2-1
v_call: TRBV12-3/TRBV12-4
cdr3_nt: TGTGCCAGCAGTTTAGTGGCGGGTGAGCAGTTCTTC
cdr3_aa: CASSLVAGEQFF

clone_size: few
d_call: NA
j_call: TRBJ1-4
v_call: TRBV12-3/TRBV12-4
cdr3_nt: TGTGCCAGCGTTCAGGCCTCTAATGAAAAACTGTTTTTT
cdr3_aa: CASVQASNEKLFF

clone_size: NA
d_call: NA
j_call: TRBJ1-3
v_call: TRBV19
cdr3_nt: TGTGCCAGTAGTATATTTGAATCCTCTGGAAACACCATATATTTT
cdr3_aa: CASSIFESSGNTIYF

clone_size: NA
d_call: NA
j_call: TRBJ2-3
v_call: TRBV27
cdr3_nt: TGTGCCAGCAGTTTTCAGGGTTCAGATACGCAGTATTTT
cdr3_aa: CASSFQGSDTQYF

clone_size: NA
d_call: NA
j_call: TRBJ2-5
v_call: TRBV21-1
cdr3_nt: TGTGCCAGAGTAGAGACCCAGTACTTC
cdr3_aa: CARVETQYF

clone_size: NA
d_call: NA
j_call: TRBJ2-7
v_call: TRBV6-6
cdr3_nt: TGTGCCAGCTACAGGGCCAGTTCCTACGAGCAGTACTTC
cdr3_aa: CASYRASSYEQYF

clone_size: NA
d_call: NA
j_call: TRBJ2-7
v_call: TRBV20-1
cdr3_nt: TGCAGTGCTAGTCCCACAGACTCGAACGAGCAGTACTTC
cdr3_aa: CSASPTDSNEQYF

clone_size: few
d_call: NA
j_call: TRBJ2-3
v_call: TRBV12-3/TRBV12-4
cdr3_nt: TGTGCCAGCAGTTTATTCACAGATACGCAGTATTTT
cdr3_aa: CASSLFTDTQYF

clone_size: NA
d_call: TRBD2
j_call: TRBJ2-7
v_call: TRBV6-5
cdr3_nt: TGTGCCAGCAAAATTAGCGGGTTGATCTCCTACGAGCAGTACTTC
cdr3_aa: CASKISGLISYEQYF

clone_size: NA
d_call: NA
j_call: TRBJ2-7
v_call: TRBV28
cdr3_nt: TGTGCCAGCAGTTCACCGGGACCATTGTTCGAGCAGTACTTC
cdr3_aa: CASSSPGPLFEQYF

clone_size: few
d_call: TRBD2
j_call: TRBJ2-2
v_call: TRBV28
cdr3_nt: TGTGCCAGCGCCCGGAGGACTAGCGGGAGTTTGTTTCCCGGGGAGCTGTTTTTT
cdr3_aa: CASARRTSGSLFPGELFF

clone_size: once
d_call: NA
j_call: TRBJ1-2
v_call: TRBV6-6
cdr3_nt: TGTGCCAGCAGTTACTCATCCGGGGCTGGCTACACCTTC
cdr3_aa: CASSYSSGAGYTF

clone_size: NA
d_call: TRBD1
j_call: TRBJ1-5
v_call: TRBV9
cdr3_nt: TGTGCCAGCAGCAGGGACAGAGGCAATCAGCCCCAGCATTTT
cdr3_aa: CASSRDRGNQPQHF

clone_size: NA
d_call: TRBD2
j_call: TRBJ2-1
v_call: TRBV19
cdr3_nt: TGTGCCAGTAGCGGACTAGCGGAGTCCTACAATGAGCAGTTCTTC
cdr3_aa: CASSGLAESYNEQFF

clone_size: NA
d_call: TRBD2
j_call: TRBJ2-1
v_call: TRBV7-3
cdr3_nt: TGTGCCAGCAGCCTCGGAGCGGGGACCTACAATGAGCAGTTCTTC
cdr3_aa: CASSLGAGTYNEQFF

clone_size: once
d_call: NA
j_call: TRBJ1-4
v_call: TRBV20-1
cdr3_nt: TGCAGTGCTAGTAAGCGCAGGATCGGTGAAAAACTGTTTTTT
cdr3_aa: CSASKRRIGEKLFF

clone_size: NA
d_call: NA
j_call: TRBJ2-7
v_call: TRBV9
cdr3_nt: TGTGCCAGCAGCGTAGCTGGGGCCTCCACAGGCTACGAGCAGTACTTC
cdr3_aa: CASSVAGASTGYEQYF

clone_size: NA
d_call: NA
j_call: TRBJ1-3
v_call: TRBV7-6
cdr3_nt: TGTGCCAGCAGCCCTTCGGCAGGACACTCTGGAAACACCATATATTTT
cdr3_aa: CASSPSAGHSGNTIYF

clone_size: NA
d_call: NA
j_call: TRBJ1-1
v_call: TRBV7-9
cdr3_nt: TGTGCCAGCAGCTTAGTATTCGCTGAAGCTTTCTTT
cdr3_aa: CASSLVFAEAFF

clone_size: NA
d_call: TRBD2
j_call: TRBJ2-7
v_call: TRBV27
cdr3_nt: TGTGCCAGCAGTTTATCCCCCACCGGACTAGCGGGAGGATACGAGCAGTACTTC
cdr3_aa: CASSLSPTGLAGGYEQYF

clone_size: once
d_call: TRBD2
j_call: TRBJ2-3
v_call: TRBV7-6
cdr3_nt: TGTGCCAGCAGCTTCATAGCGGGAGAAGACACGGGTACGCAGTATTTT
cdr3_aa: CASSFIAGEDTGTQYF

clone_size: NA
d_call: NA
j_call: TRBJ2-1
v_call: TRBV27
cdr3_nt: TGTGCCAGCAGTTGGCAGGGTTGGTTGGATGAGCAGTTCTTC
cdr3_aa: CASSWQGWLDEQFF

clone_size: NA
d_call: NA
j_call: TRBJ2-7
v_call: TRBV30
cdr3_nt: TGTGCCGCCTGGGGGCAGGGGAACGAGCAGTACTTC
cdr3_aa: CAAWGQGNEQYF

clone_size: few
d_call: NA
j_call: TRBJ1-1
v_call: TRBV5-4
cdr3_nt: TGTGCCAGCAGCCCCCAGAGCTCAGAAGCTTTCTTT
cdr3_aa: CASSPQSSEAFF

clone_size: NA
d_call: NA
j_call: TRBJ2-1
v_call: TRBV3-1/TRBV3-2
cdr3_nt: TGTGCCAGCAGCCAAGAAGGTTATGGGACACATGAGCAGTTCTTC
cdr3_aa: CASSQEGYGTHEQFF

clone_size: NA
d_call: TRBD1
j_call: TRBJ1-1
v_call: TRBV7-2
cdr3_nt: TGTGCCAGCAGCTCCGGACAGGGTATTACTGAAGCTTTCTTT
cdr3_aa: CASSSGQGITEAFF

clone_size: NA
d_call: NA
j_call: TRBJ1-2
v_call: TRBV19
cdr3_nt: TGTGCCAGTAGGCCGGACGGGTGGGGCCTCTATGGCTACACCTTC
cdr3_aa: CASRPDGWGLYGYTF

clone_size: NA
d_call: NA
j_call: TRBJ1-2
v_call: TRBV7-9
cdr3_nt: TGTGCCAGCAGCCCAACAGGCAGTCGGGGCTACACCTTC
cdr3_aa: CASSPTGSRGYTF

clone_size: NA
d_call: TRBD1
j_call: TRBJ1-2
v_call: TRBV4-3
cdr3_nt: TGCGCCAGCAGCCAAAGACAGGGTCAATATGGCTACACCTTC
cdr3_aa: CASSQRQGQYGYTF

clone_size: NA
d_call: TRBD1
j_call: TRBJ1-6
v_call: TRBV30
cdr3_nt: TGTGCCTGGAGTGTACCGGACAGGGGGCATTCACCCCTCCACTTT
cdr3_aa: CAWSVPDRGHSPLHF

clone_size: NA
d_call: NA
j_call: TRBJ2-7
v_call: TRBV18
cdr3_nt: TGTGCCAGCTCACCACCGATTGTTTCGACCCCCGATCGCGAGCAGTACTTC
cdr3_aa: CASSPPIVSTPDREQYF

clone_size: NA
d_call: TRBD2
j_call: TRBJ2-1
v_call: TRBV18
cdr3_nt: TGTGCCAGCTCCAGTACTAGCGGGGGGCCGGATGAGCAGTTCTTC
cdr3_aa: CASSSTSGGPDEQFF

clone_size: NA
d_call: NA
j_call: TRBJ2-2
v_call: TRBV30
cdr3_nt: TGTGCCTGGAGTGTACAACTTTCGAGTACCGGGGAGCTGTTTTTT
cdr3_aa: CAWSVQLSSTGELFF

clone_size: NA
d_call: TRBD1
j_call: TRBJ1-3
v_call: TRBV2
cdr3_nt: TGTGCCGGGAGACAGGGAGGTGGAAACACCATATATTTT
cdr3_aa: CAGRQGGGNTIYF

clone_size: once
d_call: TRBD1
j_call: TRBJ1-2
v_call: TRBV18
cdr3_nt: TGTGCCAGCTCACCGGGGGACAGAGTCTATGGCTACACCTTC
cdr3_aa: CASSPGDRVYGYTF

clone_size: NA
d_call: TRBD1
j_call: TRBJ2-2
v_call: TRBV6-4
cdr3_nt: TGTGCCAGCAGTCAATCGACAGGGGCAGAAACCGGGGAGCTGTTTTTT
cdr3_aa: CASSQSTGAETGELFF

clone_size: NA
d_call: NA
j_call: TRBJ2-3
v_call: TRBV20-1
cdr3_nt: TGCAGTGCTAGTTCGAGGGCGCCCGGGGGAGATACGCAGTATTTT
cdr3_aa: CSASSRAPGGDTQYF

clone_size: NA
d_call: TRBD2
j_call: TRBJ2-3
v_call: TRBV7-9
cdr3_nt: TGTGCCAGCAGTTCCCGAGGAAGCGGGGTGGGCACAGATACGCAGTATTTT
cdr3_aa: CASSSRGSGVGTDTQYF

clone_size: NA
d_call: NA
j_call: TRBJ2-5
v_call: TRBV6-2/TRBV6-3
cdr3_nt: TGTGCCAGCAGTTTCGCTAGCCCGGGTGGGGAGACCCAGTACTTC
cdr3_aa: CASSFASPGGETQYF